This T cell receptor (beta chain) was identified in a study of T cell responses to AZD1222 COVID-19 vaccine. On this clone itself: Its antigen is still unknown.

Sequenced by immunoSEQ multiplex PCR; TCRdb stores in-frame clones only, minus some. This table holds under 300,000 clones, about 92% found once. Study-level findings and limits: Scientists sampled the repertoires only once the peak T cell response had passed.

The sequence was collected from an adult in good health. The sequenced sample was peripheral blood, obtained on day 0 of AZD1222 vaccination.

The CDR3 DNA reads TGCAGCGTTGAGAGCAGGGGGCTATGGGGCTACACCTTC. It specifies CSVESRGLWGYTF. The V and J genes are TRBV29-1 and TRBJ1-2; TRBD1 agrees at 8 bases. V dropped 3 bases and J dropped 8; count of bases not matched to a gene: 8. Germline lookup yields CDR1 SQVTM and CDR2 ANQGSEA. This CDR3 is 13 amino acids long.